This TCR beta chain was obtained from a study of early T cells in non-severe SARS-CoV-2 infection. As for the study in general: Sequencing of unsorted whole blood was done on bulk RNA, leaving chains unpaired.

Study results and caveats: Missing private and CD4 specificities, VDJdb matching favored anti-spike CD8 responses.

Unique molecular identifier tags were affixed to discrete cDNA molecules. Each CDR3 protein gets one entry after TCRdb re-called the 5' RACE reads with MiXCR. The sample carries tens of thousands of distinct CDR3 sequences, 10% to 15% recorded once. This clonotype was counted many times. Its target is not known. The germline V gene encodes CDR1 WSHSY and CDR2 SAAADI. This CDR3 is built from 13 residues. Between the trimmed V and J ends, which lost 2 bases and 6 bases, there was a span of 8 bases. The chain recombines TRBV10-2 with TRBJ1-5; D not certain. Sequences were obtained from whole blood. The TCR was taken from an adult who was a healthcare worker with PCR-confirmed SARS-CoV-2 infection or an uninfected control (not recorded which). CDR3 coding DNA: TGCGCCAGCAGTGAGAATCGGGGTCAGCCCCAGCATTTT. Its protein is CASSENRGQPQHF.